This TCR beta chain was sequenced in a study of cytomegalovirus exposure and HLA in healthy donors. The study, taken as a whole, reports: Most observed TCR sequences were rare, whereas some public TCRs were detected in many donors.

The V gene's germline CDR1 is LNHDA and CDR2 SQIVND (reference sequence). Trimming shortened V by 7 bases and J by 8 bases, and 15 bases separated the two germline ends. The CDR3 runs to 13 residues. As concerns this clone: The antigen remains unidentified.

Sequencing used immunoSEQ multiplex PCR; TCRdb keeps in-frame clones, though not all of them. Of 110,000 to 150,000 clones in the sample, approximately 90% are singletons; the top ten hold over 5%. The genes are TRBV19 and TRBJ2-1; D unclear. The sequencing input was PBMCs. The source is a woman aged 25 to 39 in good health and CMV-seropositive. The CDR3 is CASNNGRVDEQFF. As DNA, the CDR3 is TGTGCCAGTAATAACGGTCGGGTGGATGAGCAGTTCTTC.